This section outlines one TCR beta chain sequence together with its context. The V gene end was trimmed by 6 bases and the J gene end by 6 bases; junction bases not matched to a gene: 3. Germline CDR1 reads MGHRA; CDR2 reads YSYEKL. The CDR3 sequence is 14 residues long. As defined, naive CD8 cells were CD45RO-negative and positively selected for CCR7, with terminally differentiated effector memory CD45RA+ cells excluded. The donors were adults (healthy and HIV-negative) with no recent acute infections or vaccinations. Profiling relied on immunoSEQ multiplex PCR, and the TCRdb table lists in-frame clones only, not all of them. The repertoire holds approximately 810,000 clones, with 80% to 95% as singletons. This sample was included in a study of shared clonotypes between healthy human individuals.

The gene calls are TRBV4-1 and TRBJ2-1, with 12 bases fitting TRBD2. The TCR sequence derives from a man aged 25-40 years in good health. The sample was naive CD8+ T cells sorted from blood. CDR3 loop: CASSRTSGINEQFF. The CDR3 bases are TGCGCCAGCAGTCGGACTAGCGGGATCAATGAGCAGTTCTTC.